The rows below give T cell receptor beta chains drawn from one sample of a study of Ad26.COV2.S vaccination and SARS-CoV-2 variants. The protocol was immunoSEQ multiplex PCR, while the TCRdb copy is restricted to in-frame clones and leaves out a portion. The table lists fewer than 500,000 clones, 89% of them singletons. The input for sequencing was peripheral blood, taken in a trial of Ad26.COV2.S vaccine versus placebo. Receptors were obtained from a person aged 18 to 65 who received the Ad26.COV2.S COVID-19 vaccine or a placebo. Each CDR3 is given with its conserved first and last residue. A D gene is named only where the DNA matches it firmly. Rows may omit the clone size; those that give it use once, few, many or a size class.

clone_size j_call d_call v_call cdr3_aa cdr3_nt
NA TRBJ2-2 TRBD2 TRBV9 CASSVATSAGELFF TGTGCCAGCAGCGTAGCTACTAGCGCCGGGGAGCTGTTTTTT
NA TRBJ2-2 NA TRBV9 CASSVAPNGATGELFF TGTGCCAGCAGCGTAGCTCCTAACGGGGCCACCGGGGAGCTGTTTTTT
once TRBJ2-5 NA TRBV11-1 CASSQETQYF TGTGCCAGCAGCCAAGAGACCCAGTACTTC
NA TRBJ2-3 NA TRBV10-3 CAISQDRPLTDTQYF TGTGCCATCAGTCAAGACAGACCCCTCACAGATACGCAGTATTTT
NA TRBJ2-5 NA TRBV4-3 CASSQEGRETQYF TGCGCCAGCAGCCAAGAGGGCAGGGAGACCCAGTACTTC
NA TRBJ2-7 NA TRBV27 CASRAGASYEQYF TGTGCCAGCCGGGCAGGGGCGAGCTACGAGCAGTACTTC
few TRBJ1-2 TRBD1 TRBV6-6 CASSPRGTGALTGNGYTF TGTGCCAGCAGTCCCAGAGGGACAGGGGCCCTGACGGGCAATGGCTACACCTTC
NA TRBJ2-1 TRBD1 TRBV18 CASSPRTPRTGDWDEQFF TGTGCCAGCTCACCACGAACCCCGCGTACAGGGGATTGGGATGAGCAGTTCTTC
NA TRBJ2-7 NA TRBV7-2 CASAALGEQYF TGTGCCAGCGCAGCATTAGGAGAGCAGTACTTC
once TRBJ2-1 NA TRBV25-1 CASSEWPSGDSYNEQFF TGTGCCAGCAGTGAATGGCCCAGCGGAGACTCCTACAATGAGCAGTTCTTC
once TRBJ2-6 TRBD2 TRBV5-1 CASSLTSESSGANVLTF TGCGCCAGCAGCTTGACTAGCGAGAGCTCTGGGGCCAACGTCCTGACTTTC
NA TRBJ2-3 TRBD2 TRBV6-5 CASRLASSTDTQYF TGTGCCAGCAGACTAGCGAGTAGCACAGATACGCAGTATTTT
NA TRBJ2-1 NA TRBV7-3 CASSLGTELEQFF TGTGCCAGCAGCTTAGGAACGGAACTCGAGCAGTTCTTC
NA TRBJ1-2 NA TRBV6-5 CASRQPGTYGYTF TGTGCCAGCAGACAACCCGGGACATACGGCTACACCTTC
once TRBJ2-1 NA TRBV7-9 CASSSPVKGTHYNEQFF TGTGCCAGCAGCTCCCCTGTGAAAGGGACCCACTACAATGAGCAGTTCTTC
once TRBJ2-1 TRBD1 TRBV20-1 CSASQQGVRYNEQFF TGCAGTGCTAGTCAACAGGGGGTTAGGTACAATGAGCAGTTCTTC
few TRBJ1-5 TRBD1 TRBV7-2 CASSPRQGSDQPQHF TGTGCCAGCAGCCCCCGACAGGGGTCCGATCAGCCCCAGCATTTT
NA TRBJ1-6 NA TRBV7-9 CASSWVNSPLHF TGTGCCAGCAGCTGGGTAAATTCACCCCTCCACTTT
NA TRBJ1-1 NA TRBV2 CASIWLTEAFF TGTGCCAGCATTTGGCTGACTGAAGCTTTCTTT
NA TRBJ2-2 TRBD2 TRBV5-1 CASSLAPVAGGPGGELFF TGCGCCAGCAGCTTGGCCCCAGTAGCGGGAGGGCCCGGCGGGGAGCTGTTTTTT
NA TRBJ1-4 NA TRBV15 CATATPGVDEKLFF TGTGCCACCGCCACGCCAGGGGTTGATGAAAAACTGTTTTTT
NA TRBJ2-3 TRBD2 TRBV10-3 CAISERVSGGSTDTQYF TGTGCCATCAGTGAAAGGGTTAGCGGGGGCTCCACAGATACGCAGTATTTT
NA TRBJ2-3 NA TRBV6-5 CASSRDFQITDTQYF TGTGCCAGCAGTCGGGACTTCCAGATCACAGATACGCAGTATTTT
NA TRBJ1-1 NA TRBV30 CAWSAGDVEAFF TGTGCCTGGAGTGCAGGGGATGTTGAAGCTTTCTTT
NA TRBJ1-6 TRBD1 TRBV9 CASSETGSGNSPLHF TGTGCCAGCAGCGAGACAGGGAGCGGCAATTCACCCCTCCACTTT
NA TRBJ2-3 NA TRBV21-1 CASSITGTRVGTDTQYF TGTGCCAGCAGCATTACCGGGACTAGGGTAGGCACAGATACGCAGTATTTT
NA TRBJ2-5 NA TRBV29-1 CSVEDRVIGETQYF TGCAGCGTTGAAGACAGGGTAATAGGGGAGACCCAGTACTTC
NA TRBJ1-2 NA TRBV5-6 CASSLRDYGYTF TGTGCCAGCAGCTTACGGGACTATGGCTACACCTTC
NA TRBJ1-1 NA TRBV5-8 CASSWPGRVYYSDTEAFF TGTGCCAGCAGCTGGCCGGGAAGGGTATACTATTCGGACACTGAAGCTTTCTTT
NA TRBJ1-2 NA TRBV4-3 CASSRYINRENYGYTF TGCGCCAGCAGCCGGTATATTAACAGGGAAAACTATGGCTACACCTTC
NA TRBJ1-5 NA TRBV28 CASSNLHSGTRSGGKQPQHF TGTGCCAGCAGTAACCTGCACTCCGGGACAAGATCTGGGGGCAAACAGCCCCAGCATTTT
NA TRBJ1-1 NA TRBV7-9 CASSLIGREMNTEAFF TGTGCCAGCAGCTTAATAGGCAGAGAAATGAACACTGAAGCTTTCTTT
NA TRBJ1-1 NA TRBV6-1 CASSEYEGTTHGTEAFF TGTGCCAGCAGTGAATATGAAGGGACCACCCATGGGACTGAAGCTTTCTTT
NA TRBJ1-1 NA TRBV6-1 CASSEHGAGNTEAFF TGTGCCAGCAGTGAACACGGGGCAGGGAACACTGAAGCTTTCTTT
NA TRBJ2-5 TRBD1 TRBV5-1 CASSPQGLQETQYF TGCGCCAGCAGCCCACAGGGGCTCCAAGAGACCCAGTACTTC
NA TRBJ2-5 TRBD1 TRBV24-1 CATSPKQGSQETQYF TGTGCCACCAGCCCCAAACAGGGGTCCCAAGAGACCCAGTACTTC
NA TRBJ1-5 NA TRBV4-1 CASSHQEGSNQPQHF TGCGCCAGCAGCCATCAGGAGGGTAGCAATCAGCCCCAGCATTTT
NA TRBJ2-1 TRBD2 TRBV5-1 CASSWGLADENEQFF TGCGCCAGCAGCTGGGGACTAGCGGACGAAAATGAGCAGTTCTTC
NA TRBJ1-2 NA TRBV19 CASVPSGWNLRGYTF TGTGCCAGTGTTCCCTCGGGGTGGAATCTACGAGGCTACACCTTC
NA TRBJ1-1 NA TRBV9 CASSPQGRVTEAFF TGTGCCAGCAGCCCCCAGGGGCGAGTCACTGAAGCTTTCTTT
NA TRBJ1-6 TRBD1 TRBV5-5 CASSSEQGEGYSPLHF TGTGCCAGCAGCTCAGAACAGGGGGAAGGTTATTCACCCCTCCACTTT
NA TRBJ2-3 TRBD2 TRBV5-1 CASSLVLAGERTQYF TGCGCCAGCAGCTTGGTACTAGCGGGGGAACGCACGCAGTATTTT
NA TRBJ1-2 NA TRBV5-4 CASSLAVSRRGYGYTF TGTGCCAGCAGCTTGGCCGTCTCGAGGAGGGGCTATGGCTACACCTTC
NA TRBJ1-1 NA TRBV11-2 CASSFVTGAWAMNTEAFF TGTGCCAGCAGCTTTGTGACGGGCGCCTGGGCCATGAACACTGAAGCTTTCTTT
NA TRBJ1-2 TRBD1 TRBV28 CASGRGQRYGYTF TGTGCCAGCGGCCGGGGACAGAGATATGGCTACACCTTC
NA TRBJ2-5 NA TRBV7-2 CASSLMGIETQYF TGTGCCAGCAGCTTAATGGGGATCGAGACCCAGTACTTC
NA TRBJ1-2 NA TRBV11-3 CASSLDNRVPYGYTF TGTGCCAGCAGCTTAGATAACAGGGTCCCCTATGGCTACACCTTC
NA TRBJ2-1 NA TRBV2 CASSGGGPAYNEQFF TGTGCCAGCAGTGGTGGCGGGCCAGCCTACAATGAGCAGTTCTTC
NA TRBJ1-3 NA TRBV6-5 CASSYAGYSGNTIYF TGTGCCAGCAGTTACGCGGGATACTCTGGAAACACCATATATTTT
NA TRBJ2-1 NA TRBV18 CASSLIQVPNEQFF TGTGCCAGCTCACTAATTCAGGTTCCCAATGAGCAGTTCTTC
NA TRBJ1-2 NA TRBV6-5 CASSPTDNYGYTF TGTGCCAGCAGCCCCACCGATAACTATGGCTACACCTTC